Presented here are 4 T cell receptor beta chains from one specimen sequenced in a study of T cells in tuberculosis. TCRdb keeps only in-frame clones here, not all; method: immunoSEQ multiplex PCR. The repertoire holds roughly 34,000 clones, with 86% as singletons. The time point: new active TB diagnosis, blood taken before or within 7 days of starting treatment. The sequences come from PBMCs, collected at tuberculosis diagnosis. These receptors were taken from an adult with tuberculosis.

The rearrangement uses TRBV29-1 and TRBJ2-7, with D perhaps TRBD2 (6 bases). The germline CDR1 and CDR2 sequences are SQVTM and ANQGSEA. The V and J ends lost 3 bases and 7 bases respectively, with 19 bases between them. The CDR3 is 14 amino acids. CDR3 coding DNA: TGCAGCGTTGAGGCGCGGGCAGGGAGGAAGGAGCAGTACTTC. Amino acids: CSVEARAGRKEQYF.

The chain links TRBV2 to TRBJ1-2; the match to TRBD1 covers 9 bases. Losses at the gene ends were 5 bases for V and 10 bases for J; bases not matched to a gene: 20. Looked up from germline, CDR1 is SNHLY and CDR2 is FYNNEI. The CDR3 is made up of 17 amino acids. This CDR3 reads CASSLTYQTGGLTAYTF. Written as DNA, the CDR3 is TGTGCCAGCAGTCTTACTTACCAGACAGGGGGACTCACTGCCTACACCTTC.

The V and J genes are TRBV6-1 and TRBJ2-1; no definite D call. Trimming cost V 6 bases and J 6 bases, with 6 bases left between them. CDR1 is MNHNS, CDR2 SASEGT, per germline. This CDR3 region has 11 residues. DNA for the CDR3: TGTGCCAGCAGCCTTCCCAATGAGCAGTTCTTC. It specifies CASSLPNEQFF.

V gene TRBV19 combines with J gene TRBJ2-3; 7 positions agree with TRBD2. The CDR3 sequence is 13 residues long. V dropped 7 bases and J dropped 6; count of bases not matched to a gene: 7. The V gene's germline CDR1 is LNHDA and CDR2 SQIVND (reference sequence). For the CDR3, the DNA is TGTGCCAGTATTTCGCTCGGGGGGGATACGCAGTATTTT. Encoded protein: CASISLGGDTQYF.